The present entry profiles one T cell receptor (beta chain) with its context. Its specificity is unknown. This specimen comes from a study of T-cell memory formation after mild COVID-19. Findings and limits, study-wide: SARS-CoV-2 specificity of second-wave clones peaking day 37 was unconfirmed.

Via MiXCR, TCRdb re-called the 5' RACE reads, giving one row per CDR3 protein. The sample yields hundreds of thousands of distinct CDR3 sequences, more than 15% seen once. The sample consisted of PBMCs or a T cell subset sorted from them (not recorded which). This clonotype was sampled from a man younger than 30 who had mild COVID-19 (a few samples of this study predate the infection). Cell type and time point are not known.

CDR3 in DNA: TGTGCCAGCAGCGTAGTACGGGACGGCGGCGGCATTCAGTACTTC. Amino acids: CASSVVRDGGGIQYF. V usage is TRBV9 and J usage is TRBJ2-4; either TRBD1 or TRBD2 may supply D (5 bases each). V gave up 0 bases and J gave up 9 bases, with 16 bases separating them. The CDR3 sequence is 15 residues long. The germline gives CDR1 SGDLS, CDR2 YYNGEE.